This T cell receptor (beta chain) was captured in a study of identical twins. Study-wide results and limits: High-abundance cord blood beta clonotypes had fewer insertions; memory repertoires showed none.

TCRdb recomputed calls from the 5' RACE reads with MiXCR, one row per CDR3 protein. The repertoire holds some 500,000 distinct CDR3 sequences, with about 14% as singletons. This clonotype appeared a few times. Its antigen is not identified. Per the germline V gene, CDR1 is LGHDT and CDR2 is YNNKEL (reference sequence). V shed 3 bases, J shed 4 bases, and the junction held 2 bases outside the gene matches. The CDR3 sequence is 15 residues long. These records were also assigned to another study, of yellow fever vaccine responses in identical twins. That source notes: Twins reportedly appeared to share part of their vaccine T cell response while keeping part individual.

V and J are TRBV3-1 and TRBJ2-7; 14 nucleotides line up with TRBD2. Sample: CD4+ T cells sorted from blood. The sequence was collected from a woman aged 18-35 years in good health. The CDR3 DNA reads as TGTGCCAGCAGCCACGGGACTAGCGGGAGTTACGAGCAGTACTTC. This codes for CASSHGTSGSYEQYF.